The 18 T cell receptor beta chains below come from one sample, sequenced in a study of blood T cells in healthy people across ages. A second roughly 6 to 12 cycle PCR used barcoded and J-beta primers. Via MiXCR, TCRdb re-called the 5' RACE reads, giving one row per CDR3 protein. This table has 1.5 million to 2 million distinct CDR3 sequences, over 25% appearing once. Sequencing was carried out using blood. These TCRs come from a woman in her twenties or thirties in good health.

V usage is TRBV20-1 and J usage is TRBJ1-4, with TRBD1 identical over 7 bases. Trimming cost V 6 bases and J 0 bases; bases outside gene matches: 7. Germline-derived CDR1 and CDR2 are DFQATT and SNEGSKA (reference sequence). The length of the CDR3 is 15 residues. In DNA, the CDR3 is TGCAGTGCAGGGACAGATCCAACAACTAATGAAAAACTGTTTTTT. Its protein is CSAGTDPTTNEKLFF.

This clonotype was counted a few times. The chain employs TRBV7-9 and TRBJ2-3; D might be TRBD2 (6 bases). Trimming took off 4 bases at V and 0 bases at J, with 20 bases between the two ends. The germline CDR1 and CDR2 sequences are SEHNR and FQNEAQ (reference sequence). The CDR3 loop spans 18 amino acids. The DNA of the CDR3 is TGTGCCAGCAGCTGGGGACGGGCGGGGTCTCCGAGCACAGATACGCAGTATTTT. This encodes CASSWGRAGSPSTDTQYF.

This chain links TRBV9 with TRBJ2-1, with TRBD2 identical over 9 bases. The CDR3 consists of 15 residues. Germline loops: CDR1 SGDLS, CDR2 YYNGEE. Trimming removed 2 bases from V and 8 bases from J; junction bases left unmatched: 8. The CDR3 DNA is TGTGCCAGCAGCGTGGGTAGCGGGAGTTTATATGAGCAGTTCTTC. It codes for CASSVGSGSLYEQFF.

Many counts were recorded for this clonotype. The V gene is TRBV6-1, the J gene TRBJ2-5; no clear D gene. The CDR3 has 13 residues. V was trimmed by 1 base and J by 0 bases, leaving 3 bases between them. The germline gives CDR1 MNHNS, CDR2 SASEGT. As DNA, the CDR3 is TGTGCCAGCAGTGAAGACTACCAAGAGACCCAGTACTTC. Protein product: CASSEDYQETQYF.

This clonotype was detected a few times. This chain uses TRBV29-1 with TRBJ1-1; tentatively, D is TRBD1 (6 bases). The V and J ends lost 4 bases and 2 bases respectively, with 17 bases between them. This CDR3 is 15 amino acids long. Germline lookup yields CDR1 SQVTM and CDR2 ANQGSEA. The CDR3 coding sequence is TGCAGCGTTGTCCCCGGGACACCAGGTAACACTGAAGCTTTCTTT. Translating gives CSVVPGTPGNTEAFF.

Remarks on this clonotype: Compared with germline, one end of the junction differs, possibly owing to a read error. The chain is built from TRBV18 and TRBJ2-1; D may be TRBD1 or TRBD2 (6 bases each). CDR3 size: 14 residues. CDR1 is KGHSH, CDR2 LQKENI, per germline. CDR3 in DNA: TGTACCAGCTCACCAGGGGAGACTAGTAATGAGCAGTTCTTC. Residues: CTSSPGETSNEQFF.

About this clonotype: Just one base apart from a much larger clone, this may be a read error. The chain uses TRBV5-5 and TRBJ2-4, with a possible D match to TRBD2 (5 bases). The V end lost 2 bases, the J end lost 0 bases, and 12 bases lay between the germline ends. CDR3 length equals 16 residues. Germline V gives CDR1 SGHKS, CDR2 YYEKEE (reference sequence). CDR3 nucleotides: TGTGCCAGCAGCTTCCAACTAGTGGCAGCCAAAAACATTCAGTACTTC. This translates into CASSFQLVAAKNIQYF.

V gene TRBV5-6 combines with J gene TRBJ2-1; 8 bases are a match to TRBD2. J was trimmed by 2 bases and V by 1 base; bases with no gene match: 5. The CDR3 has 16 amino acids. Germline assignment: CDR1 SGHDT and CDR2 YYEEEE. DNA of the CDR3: TGTGCCAGCAGCTTGATCGGGGGGGCTACCTACAATGAGCAGTTCTTC. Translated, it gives CASSLIGGATYNEQFF. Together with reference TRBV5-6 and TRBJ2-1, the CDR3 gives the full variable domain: DAGVTQSPTHLIKTRGQQVTLRCSPKSGHDTVSWYQQALGQGPQFIFQYYEEEERQRGNFPDRFSGHQFPNYSSELNVNALLLGDSALYLCASSLIGGATYNEQFFGPGTRLTVL.

CDR3 loop: CASAFNQPQYF. The DNA for the CDR3 is TGTGCTAGTGCCTTCAATCAGCCCCAGTATTTT. The chain employs TRBV12-5 and TRBJ1-5, with unresolved D. The J call may not be correct, given that the DNA end is closer to TRBJ2-3. CDR3 length: 11 amino acids. Germline V gene data show CDR1 as LGHNT and CDR2 as FRNRAP.

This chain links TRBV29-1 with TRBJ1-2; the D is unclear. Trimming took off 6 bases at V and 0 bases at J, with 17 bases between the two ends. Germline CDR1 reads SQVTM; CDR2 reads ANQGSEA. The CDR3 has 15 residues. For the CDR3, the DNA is TGCAGCGTGGTCCGGATGGCATACTCTAACTATGGCTACACCTTC. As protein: CSVVRMAYSNYGYTF. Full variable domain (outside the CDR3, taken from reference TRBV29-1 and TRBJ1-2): SAVISQKPSRDICQRGTSLTIQCQVDSQVTMMFWYRQQPGQSLTLIATANQGSEATYESGFVIDKFPISRPNLTFSTLTVSNMSPEDSSIYLCSVVRMAYSNYGYTFGSGTRLTVV.

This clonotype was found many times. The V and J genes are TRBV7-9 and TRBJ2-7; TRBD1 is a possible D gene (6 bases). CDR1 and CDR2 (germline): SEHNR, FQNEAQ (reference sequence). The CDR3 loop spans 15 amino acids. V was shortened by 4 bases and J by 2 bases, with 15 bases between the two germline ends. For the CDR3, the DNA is TGTGCCAGCAGCTCCAGAGGGGGATCCCCCTACGAGCAGTACTTC. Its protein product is CASSSRGGSPYEQYF. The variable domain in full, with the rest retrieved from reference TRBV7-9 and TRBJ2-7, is DTGVSQNPRHKITKRGQNVTFRCDPISEHNRLYWYRQTLGQGPEFLTYFQNEAQLEKSRLLSDRFSAERPKGSFSTLEIQRTEQGDSAMYLCASSSRGGSPYEQYFGPGTRLTVT.

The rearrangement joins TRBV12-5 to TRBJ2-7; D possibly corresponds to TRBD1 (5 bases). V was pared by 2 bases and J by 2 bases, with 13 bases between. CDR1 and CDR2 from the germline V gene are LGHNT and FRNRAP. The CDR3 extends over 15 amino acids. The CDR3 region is CASGLTTDSPYEQYF. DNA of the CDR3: TGTGCTAGTGGTTTGACGACAGATTCCCCCTACGAGCAGTACTTC.

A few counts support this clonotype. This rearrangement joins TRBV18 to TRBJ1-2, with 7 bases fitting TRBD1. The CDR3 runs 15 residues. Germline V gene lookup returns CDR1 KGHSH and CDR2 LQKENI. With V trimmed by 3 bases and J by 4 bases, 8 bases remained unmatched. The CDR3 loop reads CASSPRQGDIYGYTF. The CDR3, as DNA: TGTGCCAGCTCACCGAGACAGGGAGATATCTATGGCTACACCTTC.

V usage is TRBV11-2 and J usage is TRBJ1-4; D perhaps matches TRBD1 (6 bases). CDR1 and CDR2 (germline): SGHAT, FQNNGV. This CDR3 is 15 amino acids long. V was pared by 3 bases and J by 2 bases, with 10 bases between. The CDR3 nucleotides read TGTGCCAGCAGCTTTCTTCAGGGGACTAATGAAAAACTGTTTTTT. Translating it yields CASSFLQGTNEKLFF.

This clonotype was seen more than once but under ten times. The CDR3 here is CASSEQSGGADTQYF. CDR3 nucleotide sequence: TGTGCCAGCAGTGAACAGTCAGGGGGGGCAGATACGCAGTATTTT. This rearrangement joins TRBV6-1 to TRBJ2-3; perhaps D is TRBD1 or TRBD2 (7 bases each). From germline, CDR1 is MNHNS and CDR2 SASEGT. Trimming took off 2 bases at V and 4 bases at J, with 13 bases between the two ends. This CDR3 contains 15 residues.

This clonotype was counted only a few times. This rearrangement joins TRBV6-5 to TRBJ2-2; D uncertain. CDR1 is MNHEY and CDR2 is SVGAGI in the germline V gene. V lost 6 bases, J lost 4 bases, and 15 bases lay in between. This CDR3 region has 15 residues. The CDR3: CASSLGPRLTGELFF. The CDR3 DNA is TGTGCCAGCAGCCTCGGGCCTAGACTCACCGGGGAGCTGTTTTTT.

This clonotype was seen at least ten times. CDR3 in amino acids: CASSLDRGINIQYF. In DNA, the CDR3 is TGTGCCAGCAGCTTAGACAGGGGTATTAACATTCAGTACTTC. The V call is TRBV7-9, the J call TRBJ2-4; 7 nucleotides line up with TRBD1. The CDR3 spans 14 residues. The V segment lost 1 base and the J segment 7 bases; nucleotides outside the gene matches: 4. CDR1 is SEHNR, CDR2 FQNEAQ, per germline (reference sequence).

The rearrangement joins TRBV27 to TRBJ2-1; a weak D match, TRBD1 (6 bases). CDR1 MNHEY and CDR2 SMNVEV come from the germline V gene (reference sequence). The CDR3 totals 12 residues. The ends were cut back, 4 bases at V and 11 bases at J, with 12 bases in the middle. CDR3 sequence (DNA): TGTGCCAGCAGTTCTGACACAGGGAAGCAGTTCTTC. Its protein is CASSSDTGKQFF.